This T cell receptor (beta chain) was retrieved from a study of blood T cell repertoires in COVID-19 (dated by TCRdb to 2020 to 2021). About the study as a whole: Samples covering the acute and convalescent phases of COVID-19 were provided by collaborators in the United States, Italy and Spain. The prospective study material was composed of cDNA or gDNA derived from T cells, B-cell-depleted T cells, or PBMCs. Subjects who had been exposed to COVID-19, were actively infected with it, or had recovered from it provided the deeply sampled blood TCRbeta repertoires that made up the dataset. The repertoires were released in a freely available public database intended as a resource for research on the immune response to SARS-CoV-2. Samples came from the ongoing ImmuneRACE study (first 160 participants) plus 1,254 subjects from 6 global collaborators. Nearly every sample came with metadata listing a de-identified subject ID, COVID-19 status, age in years and sex. Where available, HLA class I and class II types were taken from metadata supplied by the sample provider and were not determined by assay-based typing. General findings and caveats noted by the study authors: The amount of clinical and demographic metadata varied by source and participant and was provided uncurated.

CDR1 SNHLY and CDR2 FYNNEI are derived from the germline V gene. The CDR3 measures 14 amino acids from cysteine to phenylalanine. Left in the record is the CDR3 DNA by itself, 42 bases read in frame from the first base. Germline trimming: 7 bases from V, 9 bases from J; junction bases outside gene matches: 12. The immunoSEQ Assay, a bias-controlled multiplex PCR, was used to amplify TCRbeta CDR3 regions from genomic DNA. The original methods were these. The number of nucleated cells in each sample was estimated from the amplification of reference gene primers within the assay. Sequence reads were collapsed and filtered to measure the absolute abundance of every unique TCRbeta CDR3 rearrangement. Productive Simpson clonality was computed per sample as the square root of Simpson's diversity index over productive rearrangements. Here the immuneACCESS table is served through TCRdb, limited to in-frame sequences with V and J called. Missing clones are a known gap in these copies; in checked studies unresolved V genes cover under half, and the rest lacks a known reason. That table furnishes V, J and clone size, whereas the DNA furnished D and trimming. Counted in this sample were some 120,000 clones; approximately 82% of them appeared once. The top ten constitute 5.5% to 6.5% of the sample.

With respect to this clone: Its antigen specificity is not known. Within one base of it there is no much larger clone, and no base qualities were kept.

Whole blood was collected in K2EDTA tubes by collaborating institutions according to the institutions' own protocols. For TCRbeta analysis, collaborator samples were shipped as frozen whole blood, as isolated PBMCs, or as DNA extracted from either sample type. Recombination joined TRBV2 with TRBJ2-5; 9 bases in between match TRBD2. Sequenced sample: peripheral blood. This receptor was taken from a man aged 80 or over with active or convalescent COVID-19. The CDR3 in this case is CASISVLRGGSQYF. The sequence in DNA is TGTGCCAGCATTAGCGTTCTGCGGGGGGGTTCCCAGTACTTC.